The present T cell receptor (beta chain) was sequenced within a study of blood T cell repertoires in COVID-19. Study background: Some COVID-19 samples were acute and others convalescent; all came from the United States, Italy and Spain. Sources were T cells, B-cell-depleted T cells, or PBMCs; the material itself was cDNA or gDNA.

The CDR3 sequence is 16 residues long. Unmatched junction bases numbered 11, after V lost 5 bases and J lost 5 bases. Germline V lookup: CDR1 SGHVS, CDR2 FNYEAQ. Per the original methods: Amplification of reference gene primers provided the estimated nucleated cell counts. The assay was immunoSEQ multiplex PCR, and TCRdb's table has in-frame clones only and misses some. V and J calls and clone size are as listed in that table; D and trimming were resolved from the DNA. The data show about 260,000 clones, approximately 91% seen once. The J gene is TRBJ2-7, the V gene TRBV7-6; 11 positions agree with TRBD1. The TCR originated in a human donor in a cohort sampled during active COVID-19. Sequencing was performed on peripheral blood. The CDR3 bases are TGTGCCAGCAGCCTATACGGACAGGGGGCTCGGAACGAGCAGTACTTC. It yields the protein CASSLYGQGARNEQYF.